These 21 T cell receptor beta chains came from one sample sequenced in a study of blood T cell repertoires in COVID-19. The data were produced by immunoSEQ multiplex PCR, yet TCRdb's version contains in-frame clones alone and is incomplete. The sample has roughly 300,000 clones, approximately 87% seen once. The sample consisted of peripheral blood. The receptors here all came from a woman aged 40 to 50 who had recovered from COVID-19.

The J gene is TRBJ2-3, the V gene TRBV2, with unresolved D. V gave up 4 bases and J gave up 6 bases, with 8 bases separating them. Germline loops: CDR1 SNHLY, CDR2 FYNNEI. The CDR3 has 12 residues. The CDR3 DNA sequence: TGTGCCAGCAGTGGTTCAGCGGATACGCAGTATTTT. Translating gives CASSGSADTQYF.

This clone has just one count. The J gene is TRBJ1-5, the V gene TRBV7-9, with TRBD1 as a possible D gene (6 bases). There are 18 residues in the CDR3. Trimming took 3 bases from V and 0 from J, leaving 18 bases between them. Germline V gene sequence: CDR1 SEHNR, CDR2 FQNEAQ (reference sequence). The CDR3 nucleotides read TGTGCCAGCAGCTTGGGTGGGACAAACGTTTATAGCAATCAGCCCCAGCATTTT. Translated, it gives CASSLGGTNVYSNQPQHF.

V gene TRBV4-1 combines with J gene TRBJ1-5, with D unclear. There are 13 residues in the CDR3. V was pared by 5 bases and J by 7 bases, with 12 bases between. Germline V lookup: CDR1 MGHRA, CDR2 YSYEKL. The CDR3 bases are TGCGCCAGCAGCTACTGGTCAGGCCAGCCCCAGCATTTT. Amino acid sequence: CASSYWSGQPQHF.

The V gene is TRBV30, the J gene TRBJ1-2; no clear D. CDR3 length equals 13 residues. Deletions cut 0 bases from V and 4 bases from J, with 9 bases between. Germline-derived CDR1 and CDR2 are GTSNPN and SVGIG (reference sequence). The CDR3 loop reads CAWSVGVFYGYTF. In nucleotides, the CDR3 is TGTGCCTGGAGTGTCGGTGTTTTCTATGGCTACACCTTC.

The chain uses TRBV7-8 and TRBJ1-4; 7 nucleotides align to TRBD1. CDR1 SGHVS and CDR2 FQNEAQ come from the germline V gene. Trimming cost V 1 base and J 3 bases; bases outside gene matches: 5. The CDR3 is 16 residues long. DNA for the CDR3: TGTGCCAGCAGCTTAGATATAGGGGGCCCTAATGAAAAACTGTTTTTT. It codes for CASSLDIGGPNEKLFF.

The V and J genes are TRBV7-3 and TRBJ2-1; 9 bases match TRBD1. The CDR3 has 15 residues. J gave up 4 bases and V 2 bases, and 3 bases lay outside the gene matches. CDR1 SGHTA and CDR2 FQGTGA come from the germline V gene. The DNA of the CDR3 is TGTGCCAGCAGCTTAGGACAGGGGCTTTACAATGAGCAGTTCTTC. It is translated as CASSLGQGLYNEQFF.

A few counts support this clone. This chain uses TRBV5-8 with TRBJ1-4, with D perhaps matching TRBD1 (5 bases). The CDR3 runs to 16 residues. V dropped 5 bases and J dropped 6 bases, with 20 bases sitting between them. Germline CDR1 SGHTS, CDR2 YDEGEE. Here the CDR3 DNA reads TGTGCCAGCAGTACCGGGTTGAACACAGGAGATGAAAAACTGTTTTTT. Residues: CASSTGLNTGDEKLFF. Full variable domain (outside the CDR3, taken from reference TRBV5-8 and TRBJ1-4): EAGVTQSPTHLIKTRGQQATLRCSPISGHTSVYWYQQALGLGLQFLLWYDEGEERNRGNFPPRFSGRQFPNYSSELNVNALELEDSALYLCASSTGLNTGDEKLFFGSGTQLSVL.

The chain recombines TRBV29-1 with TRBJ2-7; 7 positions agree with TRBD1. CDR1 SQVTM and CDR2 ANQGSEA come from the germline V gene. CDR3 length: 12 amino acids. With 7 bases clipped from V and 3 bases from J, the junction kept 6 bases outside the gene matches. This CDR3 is CSGRDSFYEQYF. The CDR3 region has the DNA TGCAGCGGCCGGGACAGTTTCTACGAGCAGTACTTC.

The CDR3 DNA follows: TGTGCCAGCTCACCCGGGAACACCGGGGAGCTGTTTTTT. Translating it yields CASSPGNTGELFF. This chain uses TRBV18 with TRBJ2-2; unclear D gene. Trimming removed 3 bases at V and 1 base at J, with 3 bases between. Germline-derived CDR1 and CDR2 are KGHSH and LQKENI. This CDR3 has 13 amino acids.

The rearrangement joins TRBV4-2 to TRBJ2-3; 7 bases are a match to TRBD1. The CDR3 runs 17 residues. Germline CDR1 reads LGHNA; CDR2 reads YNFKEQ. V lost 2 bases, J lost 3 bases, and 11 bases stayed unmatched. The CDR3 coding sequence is TGTGCCAGCAGCCAAAAGGGGGCAGGCGGATGGACAGATACGCAGTATTTT. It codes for CASSQKGAGGWTDTQYF.

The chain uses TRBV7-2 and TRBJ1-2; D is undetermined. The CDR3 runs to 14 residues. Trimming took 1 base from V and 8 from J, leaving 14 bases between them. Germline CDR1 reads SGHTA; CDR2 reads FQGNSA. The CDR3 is CASSLDPGSGGYTF. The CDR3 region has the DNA TGTGCCAGCAGCTTAGATCCGGGATCGGGAGGCTACACCTTC.

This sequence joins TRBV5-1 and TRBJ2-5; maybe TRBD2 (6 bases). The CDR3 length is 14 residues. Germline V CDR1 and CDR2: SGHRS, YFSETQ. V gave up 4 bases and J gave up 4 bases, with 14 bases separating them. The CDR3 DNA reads TGCGCCAGCAGCCCGGACCAGGGAGGAGAGACCCAGTACTTC. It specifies CASSPDQGGETQYF.

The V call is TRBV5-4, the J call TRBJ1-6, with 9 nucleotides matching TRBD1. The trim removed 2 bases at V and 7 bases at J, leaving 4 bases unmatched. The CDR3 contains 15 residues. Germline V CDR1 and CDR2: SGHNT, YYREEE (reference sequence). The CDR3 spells CASSLGQGKNSPLHF. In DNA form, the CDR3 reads TGTGCCAGCAGCTTAGGACAGGGGAAAAATTCACCCCTCCACTTT.

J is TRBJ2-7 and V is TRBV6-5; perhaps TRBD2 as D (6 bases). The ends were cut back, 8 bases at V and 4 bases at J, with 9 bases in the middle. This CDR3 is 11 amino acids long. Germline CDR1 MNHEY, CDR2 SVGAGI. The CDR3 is CASFGGYEQYF. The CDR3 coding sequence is TGTGCCAGCTTCGGGGGTTACGAGCAGTACTTC.

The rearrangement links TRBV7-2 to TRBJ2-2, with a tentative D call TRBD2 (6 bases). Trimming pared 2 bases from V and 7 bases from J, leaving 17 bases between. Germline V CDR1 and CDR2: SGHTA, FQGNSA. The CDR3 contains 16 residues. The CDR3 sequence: CASSLSRRRGGGELFF. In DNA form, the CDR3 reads TGTGCCAGCAGCTTATCCCGACGGAGGGGCGGCGGGGAGCTGTTTTTT.

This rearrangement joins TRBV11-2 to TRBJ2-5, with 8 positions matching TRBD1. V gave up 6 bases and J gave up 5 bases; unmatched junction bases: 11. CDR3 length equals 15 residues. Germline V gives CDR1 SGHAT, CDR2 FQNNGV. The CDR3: CASRVRDRSVETQYF. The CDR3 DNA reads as TGTGCCAGCAGGGTTCGGGACAGGTCTGTGGAGACCCAGTACTTC.

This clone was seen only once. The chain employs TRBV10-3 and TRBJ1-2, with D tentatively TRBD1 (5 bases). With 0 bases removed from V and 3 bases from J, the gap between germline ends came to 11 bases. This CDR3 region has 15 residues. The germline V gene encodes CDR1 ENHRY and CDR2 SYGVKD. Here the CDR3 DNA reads TGTGCCATCAGTGAGTCAAAGGGGTCGTACTATGGCTACACCTTC. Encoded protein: CAISESKGSYYGYTF.

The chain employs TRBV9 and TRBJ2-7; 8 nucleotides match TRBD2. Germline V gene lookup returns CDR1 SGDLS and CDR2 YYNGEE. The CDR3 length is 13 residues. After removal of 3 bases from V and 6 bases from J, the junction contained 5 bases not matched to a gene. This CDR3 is CASSAGGGPEQYF. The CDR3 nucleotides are TGTGCCAGCAGCGCGGGCGGGGGGCCCGAGCAGTACTTC.

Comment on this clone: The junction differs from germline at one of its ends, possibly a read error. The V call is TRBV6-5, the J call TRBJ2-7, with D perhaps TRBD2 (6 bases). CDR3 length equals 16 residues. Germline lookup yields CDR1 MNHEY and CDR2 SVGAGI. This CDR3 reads CASSFGGWGLSSEQYF. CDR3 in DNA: TGTGCCAGCAGTTTTGGGGGGTGGGGTCTATCCTCCGAGCAGTACTTC.

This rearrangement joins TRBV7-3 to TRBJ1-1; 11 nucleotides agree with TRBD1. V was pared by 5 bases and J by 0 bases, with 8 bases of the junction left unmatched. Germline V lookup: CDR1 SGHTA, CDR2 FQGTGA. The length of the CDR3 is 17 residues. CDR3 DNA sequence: TGTGCCAGCAGCCCCCACCGGGACAGGGGGTTGAACACTGAAGCTTTCTTT. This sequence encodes CASSPHRDRGLNTEAFF.

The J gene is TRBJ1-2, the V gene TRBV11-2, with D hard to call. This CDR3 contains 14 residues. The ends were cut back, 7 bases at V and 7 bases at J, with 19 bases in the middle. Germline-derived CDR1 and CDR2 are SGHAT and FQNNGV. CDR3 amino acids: CASTPGRTAGGYTF. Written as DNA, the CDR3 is TGTGCCAGCACCCCTGGGAGGACCGCGGGTGGCTACACCTTC.